One and the same sample provided the 2 T cell receptor beta chains below, sequenced in a study of blood T cell repertoires in COVID-19. Assay: immunoSEQ multiplex PCR; the TCRdb copy retains only in-frame clones and omits some. In the table there are 200,000 to 300,000 clones, 80% to 85% of which are singletons. The sequenced material came from peripheral blood. Source of these receptors: a man aged 40-55 years with acute or convalescent COVID-19.

CDR3 loop: CASSGDTYNEQFF. The CDR3 DNA follows: TGTGCCAGCAGTGGGGACACTTACAATGAGCAGTTCTTC. The genes are TRBV12-3 or TRBV12-4 and TRBJ2-1; D is perhaps TRBD1 (6 bases). Trimming took 5 bases from V and 4 from J, leaving 9 bases between them. This CDR3 region has 13 residues.

A note on this clone: The sample carries other DNA sequences with the same CDR3. This chain joins TRBV7-9 and TRBJ2-2; 7 nucleotides match TRBD2. The CDR3 contains 14 residues. The ends lost 1 base at V and 5 bases at J; junction bases unmatched: 1. The germline CDR1 and CDR2 sequences are SEHNR and FQNEAQ (reference sequence). The CDR3 nucleotides are TGTGCCAGCAGCTTAGTCGGGGGGACCGGGGAGCTGTTTTTT. Its translation is CASSLVGGTGELFF.